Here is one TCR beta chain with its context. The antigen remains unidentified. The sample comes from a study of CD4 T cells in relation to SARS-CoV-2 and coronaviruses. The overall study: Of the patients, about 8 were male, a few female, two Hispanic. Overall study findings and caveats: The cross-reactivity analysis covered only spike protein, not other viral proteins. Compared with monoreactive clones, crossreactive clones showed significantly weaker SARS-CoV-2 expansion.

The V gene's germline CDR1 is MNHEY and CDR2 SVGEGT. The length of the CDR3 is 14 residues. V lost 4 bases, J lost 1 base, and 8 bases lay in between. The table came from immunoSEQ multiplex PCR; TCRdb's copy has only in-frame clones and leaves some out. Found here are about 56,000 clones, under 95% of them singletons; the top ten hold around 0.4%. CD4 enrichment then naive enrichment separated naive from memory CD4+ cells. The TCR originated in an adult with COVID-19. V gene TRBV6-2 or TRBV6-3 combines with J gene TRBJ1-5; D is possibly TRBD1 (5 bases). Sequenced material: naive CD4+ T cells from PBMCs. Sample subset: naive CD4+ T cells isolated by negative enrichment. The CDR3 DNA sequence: TGTGCCAGCAGTTTCCGGGACAGCAATCAGCCCCAGCATTTT. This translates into CASSFRDSNQPQHF.